This TCR beta chain was sequenced during a study of spatial heterogeneity in lung cancer. The overall study: Detection consistently yielded more beta chains than alpha chains. Raw-read counts averaged over ten per unique TCR and UMI combination.

Whole-study findings and limits: In blood, ubiquitous expanded tumor TCRs appeared more at resection than follow-up.

TCRdb called the 5' RACE reads again in MiXCR, with one record for every CDR3 protein. Of 50,000 to 65,000 distinct CDR3 sequences listed, roughly 7% were seen once; the top ten hold about 3.1%. This clonotype was observed at least ten times. What it binds is unknown. As for time point: sample taken at primary tumor resection. Unsorted whole RNA from tumor, nontumor lung or frozen PBMC underwent sequencing. CDR1 LGHNA and CDR2 YSLEER come from the germline V gene. Trimming cost V 2 bases and J 0 bases, with 7 bases left between them. There are 14 residues in the CDR3. This chain connects TRBV4-3 to TRBJ1-2; D gene uncertain. The specimen comprised PBMCs, sampled at surgery. The clonotype was recovered from a female donor with early-stage non-small cell lung cancer. CDR3 coding DNA: TGCGCCAGCAGCCAACGAGGAGCTAACTATGGCTACACCTTC. It encodes CASSQRGANYGYTF.